The rows below give T cell receptor beta chains drawn from one sample of a study of identical twins. TCRdb passed the 5' RACE reads through MiXCR, listing each CDR3 protein once. The data contain about 220,000 distinct CDR3 sequences, approximately 7.3% of them singletons. The sample was also reused in another study, on yellow fever vaccine responses in identical twins.

Specimen: CD8+ T cells sorted from blood. The receptors were gathered from a woman aged 18 to 35 in good health. Each CDR3 is given without its conserved first and last residue. A clone size is listed for some rows: how often the clone was seen (once, few, many), or a class if it is expanded.

clone_size	cdr3_length	v_call	j_call	cdr3_aa
many	9	TRBV12-5	TRBJ2-1	ASARGYEQF
many	15	TRBV24-1	TRBJ2-3	ATSDFPRDRGPDTQY
many	12	TRBV12-3/TRBV12-4	TRBJ1-2	ASSRPNSFYGYT
many	15	TRBV7-9	TRBJ1-1	ASSLSAGDFMNTEAF
many	11	TRBV2	TRBJ2-7	ASSGSSNYEQY
few	17	TRBV28	TRBJ2-1	ASSSSDAGIEASYNEQF
many	10	TRBV7-9	TRBJ1-5	ASSLEGQPQH
many	12	TRBV24-1	TRBJ2-1	ATSDFWTRNEQF
NA	14	TRBV15	TRBJ2-2	ATSRDGGRATGELF
NA	16	TRBV10-3	TRBJ2-2	AISESTVGGRNTGELF
many	11	TRBV14	TRBJ2-3	ASSPGPTDTQY
NA	13	TRBV2	TRBJ2-4	ASTVVGSGKNIQY
few	10	TRBV12-3/TRBV12-4	TRBJ2-7	ASTHGGREQY
many	14	TRBV6-4	TRBJ2-1	ASSDASGSSYNEQF
few	13	TRBV4-1	TRBJ2-7	ASSHLSLAGSEQY
few	10	TRBV12-3/TRBV12-4	TRBJ2-1	ASTHGGNEQF
NA	12	TRBV20-1	TRBJ2-7	SARDRARKDEQY
few	15	TRBV3-1	TRBJ2-7	ASSPYLTVAESPEQY
NA	14	TRBV19	TRBJ2-2	ASSIDKQPNTGELF
few	15	TRBV9	TRBJ2-3	ASSDGTSGRRGDTQY
many	12	TRBV4-1	TRBJ2-7	ASSQRDGTYEQY
few	11	TRBV7-9	TRBJ2-5	ASSTRQQETQY
NA	14	TRBV11-2	TRBJ2-1	ASILGPYSGFNEQF
many	12	TRBV10-2	TRBJ1-6	ASGVWGEISPLH
many	10	TRBV27	TRBJ2-2	ASSLLAGELF
NA	13	TRBV13	TRBJ2-3	ASSLEGPRTDTQY
NA	14	TRBV7-6	TRBJ2-5	ASSLGRDTEQETQY
NA	14	TRBV2	TRBJ2-5	ASSESFGTRQETQY
many	13	TRBV12-3/TRBV12-4	TRBJ2-5	ASSRAGTAQETQY
NA	17	TRBV6-2/TRBV6-3	TRBJ1-1	ASSLGDRDTGFMNTEAF
many	14	TRBV12-3/TRBV12-4	TRBJ1-2	ASSLDTGLTNYGYT
NA	19	TRBV5-1	TRBJ2-1	ASSTRRISANTQKISNEQF
few	11	TRBV2	TRBJ2-7	ASSEPGSYEQY
few	13	TRBV20-1	TRBJ1-1	SASGQGVWNTEAF
few	18	TRBV28	TRBJ2-7	ASSTHMIREPAGVDYEQY
few	11	TRBV25-1	TRBJ1-1	ASSELGDTEAF
NA	13	TRBV20-1	TRBJ2-1	SARGLSSSYNEQF
NA	12	TRBV27	TRBJ2-7	ASSLSGRIYEQY
few	11	TRBV27	TRBJ1-1	ASKDRARTEAF
NA	13	TRBV3-1	TRBJ2-5	ASSQEAGVQETQY
many	12	TRBV4-1	TRBJ1-1	ASSLTQVRDEAF
few	16	TRBV2	TRBJ2-3	ASSRTDSGSGSTDTQY
NA	16	TRBV28	TRBJ2-3	ASSLTFSRGPSTDTQY
NA	13	TRBV5-1	TRBJ2-1	ASAPGAGRFNEQF
NA	14	TRBV5-1	TRBJ2-3	ASSPPPLAETDTQY
NA	13	TRBV11-2	TRBJ2-1	ASSLSGTSANEQF
NA	13	TRBV15	TRBJ1-2	ATSSPTQGYYGYT
NA	10	TRBV29-1	TRBJ2-2	SVDRNTGELF
NA	17	TRBV3-1	TRBJ2-5	ASSQDLSPSSGGKETQY
few	10	TRBV24-1	TRBJ2-5	ATAGFRGTQY
many	11	TRBV29-1	TRBJ1-2	SVPDRTNYGYT
NA	16	TRBV3-1	TRBJ2-3	ASSQGRGIAGSTDTQY
few	13	TRBV9	TRBJ2-3	ASSPYRVPTDTQY